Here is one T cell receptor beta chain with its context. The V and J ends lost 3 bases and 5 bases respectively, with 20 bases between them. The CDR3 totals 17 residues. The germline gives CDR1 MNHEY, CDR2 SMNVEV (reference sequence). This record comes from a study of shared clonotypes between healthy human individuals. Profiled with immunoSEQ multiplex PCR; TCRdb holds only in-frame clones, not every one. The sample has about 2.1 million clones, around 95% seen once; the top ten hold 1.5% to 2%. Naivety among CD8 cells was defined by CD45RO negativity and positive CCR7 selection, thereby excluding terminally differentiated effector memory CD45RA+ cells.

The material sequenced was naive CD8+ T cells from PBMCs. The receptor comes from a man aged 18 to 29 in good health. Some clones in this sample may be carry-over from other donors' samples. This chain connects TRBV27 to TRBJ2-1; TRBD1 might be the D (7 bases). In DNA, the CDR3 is TGTGCCAGCAGTTTTGCCGCGGGGACAGCCTTAAACAATGAGCAGTTCTTC. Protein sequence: CASSFAAGTALNNEQFF.